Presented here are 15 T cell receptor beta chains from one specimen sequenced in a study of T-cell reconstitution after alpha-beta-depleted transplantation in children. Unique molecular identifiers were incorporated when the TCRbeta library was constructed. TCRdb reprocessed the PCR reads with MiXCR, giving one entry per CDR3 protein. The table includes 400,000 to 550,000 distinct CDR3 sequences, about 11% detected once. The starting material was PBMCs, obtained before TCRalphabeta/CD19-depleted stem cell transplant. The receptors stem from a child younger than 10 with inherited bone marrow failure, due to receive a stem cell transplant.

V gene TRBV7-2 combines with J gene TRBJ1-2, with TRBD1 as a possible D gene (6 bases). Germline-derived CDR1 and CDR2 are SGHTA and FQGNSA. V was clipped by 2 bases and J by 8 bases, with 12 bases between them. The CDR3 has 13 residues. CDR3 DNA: TGTGCCAGCAGCTTAAACGCGGGGGGCGGCTACACCTTC. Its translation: CASSLNAGGGYTF.

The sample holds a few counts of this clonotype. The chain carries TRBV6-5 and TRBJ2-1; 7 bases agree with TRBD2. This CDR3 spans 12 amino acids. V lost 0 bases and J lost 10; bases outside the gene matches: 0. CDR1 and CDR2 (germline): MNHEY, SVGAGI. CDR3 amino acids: CASSYSGREQFF. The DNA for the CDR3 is TGTGCCAGCAGTTACTCCGGGAGGGAGCAGTTCTTC.

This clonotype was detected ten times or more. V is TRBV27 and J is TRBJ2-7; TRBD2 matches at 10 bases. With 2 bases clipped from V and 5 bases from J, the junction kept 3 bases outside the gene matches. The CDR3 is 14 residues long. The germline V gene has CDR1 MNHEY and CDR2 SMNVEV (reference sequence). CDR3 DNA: TGTGCCAGCAGTTTACTAGCGGGAGTCCACGAGCAGTACTTC. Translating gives CASSLLAGVHEQYF.

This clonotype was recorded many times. The CDR3: CASSSTGDPPKNIQYF. CDR3 nucleotide sequence: TGTGCCAGCAGTTCCACAGGGGACCCTCCCAAAAACATTCAGTACTTC. The chain couples TRBV6-2 or TRBV6-3 to TRBJ2-4, with 7 bases matching TRBD1. This CDR3 contains 16 residues. Germline values: CDR1 MNHEY, CDR2 SVGEGT. Trimming cost V 4 bases and J 2 bases; bases outside gene matches: 8.

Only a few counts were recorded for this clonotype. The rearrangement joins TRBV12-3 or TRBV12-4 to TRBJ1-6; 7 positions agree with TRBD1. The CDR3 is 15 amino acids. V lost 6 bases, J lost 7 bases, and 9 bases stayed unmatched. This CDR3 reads CASSPGGQPNSPLHF. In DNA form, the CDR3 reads TGTGCCAGCAGCCCCGGGGGACAGCCCAATTCACCCCTCCACTTT.

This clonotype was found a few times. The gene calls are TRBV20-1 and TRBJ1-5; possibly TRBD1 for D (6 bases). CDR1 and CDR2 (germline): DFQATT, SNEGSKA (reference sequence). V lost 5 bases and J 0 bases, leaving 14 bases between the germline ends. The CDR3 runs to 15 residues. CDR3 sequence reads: CSAQAGQLSNQPQHF. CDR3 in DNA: TGCAGTGCTCAAGCTGGACAGCTTAGCAATCAGCCCCAGCATTTT.

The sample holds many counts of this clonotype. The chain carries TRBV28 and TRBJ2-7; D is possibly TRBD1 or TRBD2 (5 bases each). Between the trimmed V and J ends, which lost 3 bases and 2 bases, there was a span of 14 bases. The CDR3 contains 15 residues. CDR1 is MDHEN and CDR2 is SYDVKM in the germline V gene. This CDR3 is CASSLSWGLTYEQYF. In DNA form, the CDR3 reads TGTGCCAGCAGTTTGAGTTGGGGGTTAACCTACGAGCAGTACTTC.

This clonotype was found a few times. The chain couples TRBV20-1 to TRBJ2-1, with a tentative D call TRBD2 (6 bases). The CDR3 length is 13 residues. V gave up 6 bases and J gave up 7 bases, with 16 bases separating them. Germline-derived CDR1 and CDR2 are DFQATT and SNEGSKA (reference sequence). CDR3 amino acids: CSAVRGMGNEQFF. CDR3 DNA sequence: TGCAGTGCAGTGCGCGGGATGGGGAATGAGCAGTTCTTC.

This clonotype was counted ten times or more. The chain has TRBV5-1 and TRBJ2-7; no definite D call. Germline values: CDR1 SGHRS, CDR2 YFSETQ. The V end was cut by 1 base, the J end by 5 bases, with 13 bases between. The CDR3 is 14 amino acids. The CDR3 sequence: CASSLIGTLDEQYF. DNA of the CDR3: TGCGCCAGCAGCTTGATAGGCACCCTCGACGAGCAGTACTTC. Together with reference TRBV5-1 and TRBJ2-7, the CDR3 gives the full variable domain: KAGVTQTPRYLIKTRGQQVTLSCSPISGHRSVSWYQQTPGQGLQFLFEYFSETQRNKGNFPGRFSGRQFSNSRSEMNVSTLELGDSALYLCASSLIGTLDEQYFGPGTRLTVT.

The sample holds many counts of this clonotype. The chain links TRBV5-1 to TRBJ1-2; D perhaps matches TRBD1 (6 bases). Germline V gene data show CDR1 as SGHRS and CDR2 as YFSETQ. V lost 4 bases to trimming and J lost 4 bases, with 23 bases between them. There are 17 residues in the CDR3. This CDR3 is CASSRGPGGTTIYGYTF. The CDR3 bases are TGCGCCAGCAGCCGGGGGCCGGGGGGCACCACCATCTATGGCTACACCTTC.

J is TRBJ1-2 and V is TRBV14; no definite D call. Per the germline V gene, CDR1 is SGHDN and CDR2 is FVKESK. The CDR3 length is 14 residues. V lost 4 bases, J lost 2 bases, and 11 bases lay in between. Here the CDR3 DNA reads TGTGCCAGCAGCCGGCTGAAGGAGAACTATGGCTACACCTTC. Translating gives CASSRLKENYGYTF.

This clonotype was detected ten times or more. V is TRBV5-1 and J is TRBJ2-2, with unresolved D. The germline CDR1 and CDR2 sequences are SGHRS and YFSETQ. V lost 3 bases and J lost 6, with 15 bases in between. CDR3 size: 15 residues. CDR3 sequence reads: CASSWGSSVPGELFF. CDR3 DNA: TGCGCCAGCAGCTGGGGTTCGTCTGTTCCCGGGGAGCTGTTTTTT.

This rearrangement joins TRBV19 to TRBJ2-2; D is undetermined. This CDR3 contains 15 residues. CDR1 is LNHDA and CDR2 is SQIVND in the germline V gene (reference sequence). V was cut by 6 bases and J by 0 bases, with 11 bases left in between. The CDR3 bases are TGTGCCAGTAGCGTGCTGACTTCGAACACCGGGGAGCTGTTTTTT. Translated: CASSVLTSNTGELFF. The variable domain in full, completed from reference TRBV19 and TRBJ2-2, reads DGGITQSPKYLFRKEGQNVTLSCEQNLNHDAMYWYRQDPGQGLRLIYYSQIVNDFQKGDIAEGYSVSREKKESFPLTVTSAQKNPTAFYLCASSVLTSNTGELFFGEGSRLTVL.

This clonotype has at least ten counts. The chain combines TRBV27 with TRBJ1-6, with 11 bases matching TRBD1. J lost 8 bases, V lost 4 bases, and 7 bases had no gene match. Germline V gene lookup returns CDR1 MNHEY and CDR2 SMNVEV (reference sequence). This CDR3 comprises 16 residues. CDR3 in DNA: TGTGCCAGCAGTTCAGGGACAGGGGGAGAGGATTCACCCCTCCACTTT. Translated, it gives CASSSGTGGEDSPLHF.

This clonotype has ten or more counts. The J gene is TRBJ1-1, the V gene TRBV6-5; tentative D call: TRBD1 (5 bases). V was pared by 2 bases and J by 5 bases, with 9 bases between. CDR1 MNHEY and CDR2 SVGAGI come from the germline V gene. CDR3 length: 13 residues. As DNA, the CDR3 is TGTGCCAGCAGTTACATCGGGGGTACTGAAGCTTTCTTT. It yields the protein CASSYIGGTEAFF.